This TCR beta chain was observed in a study of shared clonotypes between healthy human individuals. Assay used: immunoSEQ multiplex PCR; TCRdb lists only in-frame clones, some missing. Among about 470,000 clones listed, 75% to 85% were seen once. This clone was detected once. V dropped 4 bases and J dropped 4; count of bases not matched to a gene: 6. Germline CDR1 SGHRS, CDR2 YFSETQ. This CDR3 contains 16 residues. The chain recombines TRBV5-1 with TRBJ2-5, with 14 bases aligning to TRBD2. This receptor was identified in a woman aged 40 to 55 in good health. Some clones in this sample may be carry-over from other donors' samples. Sequencing input: PBMCs. This chain's CDR3 is CASSPQGLAGVETQYF. The CDR3 nucleotides are TGCGCCAGCAGCCCGCAGGGACTAGCGGGAGTAGAGACCCAGTACTTC.